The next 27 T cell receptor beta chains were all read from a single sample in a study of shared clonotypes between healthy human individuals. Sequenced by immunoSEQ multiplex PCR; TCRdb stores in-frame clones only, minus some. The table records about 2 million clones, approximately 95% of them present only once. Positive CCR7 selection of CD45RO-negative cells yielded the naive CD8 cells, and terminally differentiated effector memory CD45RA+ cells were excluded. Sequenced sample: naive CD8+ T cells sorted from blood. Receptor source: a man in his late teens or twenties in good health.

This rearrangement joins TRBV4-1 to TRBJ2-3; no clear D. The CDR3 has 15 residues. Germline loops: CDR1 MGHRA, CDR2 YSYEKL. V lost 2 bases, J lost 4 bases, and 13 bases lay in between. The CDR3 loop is CASSQRAVISDTQYF. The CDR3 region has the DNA TGCGCCAGCAGCCAACGGGCGGTAATCTCAGATACGCAGTATTTT.

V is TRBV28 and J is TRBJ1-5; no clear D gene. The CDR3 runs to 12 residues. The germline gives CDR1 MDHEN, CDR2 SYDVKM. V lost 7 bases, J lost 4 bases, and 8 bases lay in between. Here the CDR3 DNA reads TGTGCCAGCACTGATACGAATCAGCCCCAGCATTTT. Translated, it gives CASTDTNQPQHF.

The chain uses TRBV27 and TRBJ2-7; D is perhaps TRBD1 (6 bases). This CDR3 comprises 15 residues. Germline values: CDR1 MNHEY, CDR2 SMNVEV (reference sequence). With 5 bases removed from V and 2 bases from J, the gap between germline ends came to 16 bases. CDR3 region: CASSPLGGYTYEQYF. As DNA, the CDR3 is TGTGCCAGCAGTCCCCTAGGGGGATACACCTACGAGCAGTACTTC.

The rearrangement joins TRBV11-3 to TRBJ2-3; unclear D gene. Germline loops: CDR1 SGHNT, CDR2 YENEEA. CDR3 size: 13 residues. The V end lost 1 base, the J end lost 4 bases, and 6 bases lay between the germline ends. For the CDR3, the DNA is TGTGCCAGCAGCTTAGGTCAGGCAGATACGCAGTATTTT. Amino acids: CASSLGQADTQYF.

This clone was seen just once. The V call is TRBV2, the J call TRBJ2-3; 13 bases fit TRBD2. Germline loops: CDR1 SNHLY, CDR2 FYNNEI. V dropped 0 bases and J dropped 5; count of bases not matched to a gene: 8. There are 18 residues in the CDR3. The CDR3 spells CASSEALTSGRAIDTQYF. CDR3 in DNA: TGTGCCAGCAGTGAAGCGCTTACTAGCGGGAGGGCCATAGATACGCAGTATTTT.

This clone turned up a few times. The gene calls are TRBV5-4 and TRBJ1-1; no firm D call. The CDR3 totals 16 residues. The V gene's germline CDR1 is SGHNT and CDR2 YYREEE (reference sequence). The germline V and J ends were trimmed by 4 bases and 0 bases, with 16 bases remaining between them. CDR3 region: CASSRRGRVVNTEAFF. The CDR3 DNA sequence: TGTGCCAGCAGCCGCCGGGGTAGGGTGGTGAACACTGAAGCTTTCTTT.

The CDR3 region is CASWRDDGKLFF. The DNA of the CDR3 is TGTGCCAGCTGGCGGGACGATGGAAAACTGTTTTTT. The chain combines TRBV7-9 with TRBJ1-4; TRBD1 is a possible D gene (5 bases). The CDR3 runs 12 residues. Trimming took off 8 bases at V and 10 bases at J, with 14 bases between the two ends. Germline V gene sequence: CDR1 SEHNR, CDR2 FQNEAQ (reference sequence).

CDR3 DNA sequence: TGTGCCAGCAGCCTGGACAGTGGCTCAGATACGCAGTATTTT. Its translation is CASSLDSGSDTQYF. The V gene is TRBV7-9, the J gene TRBJ2-3, with a weak D call TRBD1 (6 bases). V dropped 5 bases and J dropped 4 bases, with 13 bases sitting between them. Per the germline V gene, CDR1 is SEHNR and CDR2 is FQNEAQ (reference sequence). This CDR3 is built from 14 residues.

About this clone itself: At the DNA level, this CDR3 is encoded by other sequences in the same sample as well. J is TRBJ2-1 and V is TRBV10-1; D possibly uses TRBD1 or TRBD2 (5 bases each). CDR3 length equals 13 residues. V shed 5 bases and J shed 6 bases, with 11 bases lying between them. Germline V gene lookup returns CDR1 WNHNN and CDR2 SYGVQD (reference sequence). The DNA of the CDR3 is TGCGCCAGCAGTACGGGGACGTCCAATGAGCAGTTCTTC. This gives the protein CASSTGTSNEQFF.

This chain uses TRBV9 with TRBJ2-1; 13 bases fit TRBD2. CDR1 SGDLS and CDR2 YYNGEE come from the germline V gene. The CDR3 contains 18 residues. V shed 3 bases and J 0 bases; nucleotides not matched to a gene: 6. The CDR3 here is CASSGLAGGPSSYNEQFF. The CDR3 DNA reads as TGTGCCAGCAGCGGACTAGCGGGGGGCCCTAGCTCCTACAATGAGCAGTTCTTC.

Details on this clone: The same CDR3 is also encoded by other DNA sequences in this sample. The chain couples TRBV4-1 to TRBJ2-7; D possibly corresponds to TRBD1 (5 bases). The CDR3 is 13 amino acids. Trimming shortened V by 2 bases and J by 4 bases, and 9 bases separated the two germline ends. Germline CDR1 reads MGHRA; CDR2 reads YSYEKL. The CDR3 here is CASSQKDSYEQYF. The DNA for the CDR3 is TGCGCCAGCAGCCAAAAAGACAGTTACGAGCAGTACTTC.

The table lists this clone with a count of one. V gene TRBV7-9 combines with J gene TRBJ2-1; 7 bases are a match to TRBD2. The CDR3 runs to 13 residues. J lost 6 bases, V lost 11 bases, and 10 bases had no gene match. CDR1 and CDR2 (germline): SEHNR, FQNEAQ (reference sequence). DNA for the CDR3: TGTGCCGACGCCCGGGGGGACTCCAATGAGCAGTTCTTC. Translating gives CADARGDSNEQFF.

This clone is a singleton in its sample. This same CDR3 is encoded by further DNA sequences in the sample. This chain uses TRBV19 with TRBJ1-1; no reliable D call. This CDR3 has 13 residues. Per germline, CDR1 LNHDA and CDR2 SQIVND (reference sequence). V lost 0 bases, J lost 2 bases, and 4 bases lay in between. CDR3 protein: CASSIDLNTEAFF. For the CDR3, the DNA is TGTGCCAGTAGTATAGACCTTAACACTGAAGCTTTCTTT. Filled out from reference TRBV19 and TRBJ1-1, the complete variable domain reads DGGITQSPKYLFRKEGQNVTLSCEQNLNHDAMYWYRQDPGQGLRLIYYSQIVNDFQKGDIAEGYSVSREKKESFPLTVTSAQKNPTAFYLCASSIDLNTEAFFGQGTRLTVV.

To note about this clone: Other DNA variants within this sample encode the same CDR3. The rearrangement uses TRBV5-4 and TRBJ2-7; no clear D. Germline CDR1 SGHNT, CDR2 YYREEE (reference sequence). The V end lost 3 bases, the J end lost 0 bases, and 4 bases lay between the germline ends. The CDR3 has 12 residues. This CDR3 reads CASSSGSYEQYF. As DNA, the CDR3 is TGTGCCAGCAGCTCCGGCTCCTACGAGCAGTACTTC. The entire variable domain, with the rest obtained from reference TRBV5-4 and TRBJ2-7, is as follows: ETGVTQSPTHLIKTRGQQVTLRCSSQSGHNTVSWYQQALGQGPQFIFQYYREEENGRGNFPPRFSGLQFPNYSSELNVNALELDDSALYLCASSSGSYEQYFGPGTRLTVT.

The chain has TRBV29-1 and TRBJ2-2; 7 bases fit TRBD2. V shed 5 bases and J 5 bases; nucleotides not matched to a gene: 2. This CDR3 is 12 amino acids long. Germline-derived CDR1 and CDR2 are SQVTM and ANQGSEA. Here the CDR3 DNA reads TGCAGCGTTAACGGGGGGACCGGGGAGCTGTTTTTT. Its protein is CSVNGGTGELFF.

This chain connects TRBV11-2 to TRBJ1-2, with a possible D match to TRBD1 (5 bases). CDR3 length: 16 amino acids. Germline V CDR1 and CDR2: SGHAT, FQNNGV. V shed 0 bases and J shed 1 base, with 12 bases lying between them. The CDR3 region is CASSLDSRQSNYGYTF. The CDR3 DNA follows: TGTGCCAGCAGCTTAGATAGCCGACAGAGTAACTATGGCTACACCTTC.

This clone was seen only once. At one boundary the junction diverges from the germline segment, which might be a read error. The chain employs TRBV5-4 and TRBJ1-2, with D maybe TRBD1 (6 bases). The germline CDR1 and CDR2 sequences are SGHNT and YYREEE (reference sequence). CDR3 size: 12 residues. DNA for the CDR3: TGTGCCAGCAGCTCATTAGGGGACAACGGGTTTTTC. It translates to CASSSLGDNGFF.

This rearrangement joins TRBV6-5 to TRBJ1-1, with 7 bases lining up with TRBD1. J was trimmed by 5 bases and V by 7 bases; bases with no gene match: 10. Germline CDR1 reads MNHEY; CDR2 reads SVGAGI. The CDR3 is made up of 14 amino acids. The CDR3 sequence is CASTLDREGTEAFF. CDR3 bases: TGTGCCAGCACCTTAGACAGGGAGGGTACTGAAGCTTTCTTT.

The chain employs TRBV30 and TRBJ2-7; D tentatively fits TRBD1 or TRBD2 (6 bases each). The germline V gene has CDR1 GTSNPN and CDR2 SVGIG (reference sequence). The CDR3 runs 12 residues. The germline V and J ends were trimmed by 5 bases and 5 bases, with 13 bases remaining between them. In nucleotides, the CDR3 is TGTGCCTGGGGAAGGGGGGACCACGAGCAGTACTTC. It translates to CAWGRGDHEQYF.

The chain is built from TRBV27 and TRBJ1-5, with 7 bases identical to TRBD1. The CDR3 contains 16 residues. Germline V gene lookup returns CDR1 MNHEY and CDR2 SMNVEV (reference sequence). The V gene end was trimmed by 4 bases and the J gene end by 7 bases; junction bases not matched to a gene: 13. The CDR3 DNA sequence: TGTGCCAGCAGTTCGATACCTGACAGGGCAATACAGCCCCAGCATTTT. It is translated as CASSSIPDRAIQPQHF.

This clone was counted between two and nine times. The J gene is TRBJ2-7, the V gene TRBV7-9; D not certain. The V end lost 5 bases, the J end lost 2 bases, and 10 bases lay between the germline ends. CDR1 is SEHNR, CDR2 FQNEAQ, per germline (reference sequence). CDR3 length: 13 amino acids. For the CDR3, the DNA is TGTGCCAGCAGCCGATACGGCCCCTACGAGCAGTACTTC. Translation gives CASSRYGPYEQYF. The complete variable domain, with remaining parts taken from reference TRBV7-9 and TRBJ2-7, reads DTGVSQNPRHKITKRGQNVTFRCDPISEHNRLYWYRQTLGQGPEFLTYFQNEAQLEKSRLLSDRFSAERPKGSFSTLEIQRTEQGDSAMYLCASSRYGPYEQYFGPGTRLTVT.

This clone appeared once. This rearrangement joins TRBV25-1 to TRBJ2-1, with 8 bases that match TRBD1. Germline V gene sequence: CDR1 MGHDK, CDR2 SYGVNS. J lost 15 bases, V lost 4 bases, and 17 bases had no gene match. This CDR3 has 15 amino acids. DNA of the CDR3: TGTGCCAGCAGTGGGGGGTGGCCGGGACAGGCCTCGCCGTTCTTC. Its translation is CASSGGWPGQASPFF. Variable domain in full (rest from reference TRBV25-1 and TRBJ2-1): EADIYQTPRYLVIGTGKKITLECSQTMGHDKMYWYQQDPGMELHLIHYSYGVNSTEKGDLSSESTVSRIRTEHFPLTLESARPSHTSQYLCASSGGWPGQASPFFGPGTRLTVL.

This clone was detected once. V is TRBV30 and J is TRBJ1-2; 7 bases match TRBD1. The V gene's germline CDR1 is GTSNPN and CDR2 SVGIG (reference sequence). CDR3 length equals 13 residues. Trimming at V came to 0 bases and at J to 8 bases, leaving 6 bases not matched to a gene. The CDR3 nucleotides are TGTGCCTGGAGTGTAGAGGGGGCCTTCGGCTACACCTTC. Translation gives CAWSVEGAFGYTF. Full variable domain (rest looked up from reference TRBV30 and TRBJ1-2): SQTIHQWPATLVQPVGSPLSLECTVEGTSNPNLYWYRQAAGRGLQLLFYSVGIGQISSEVPQNLSASRPQDRQFILSSKKLLLSDSGFYLCAWSVEGAFGYTFGSGTRLTVV.

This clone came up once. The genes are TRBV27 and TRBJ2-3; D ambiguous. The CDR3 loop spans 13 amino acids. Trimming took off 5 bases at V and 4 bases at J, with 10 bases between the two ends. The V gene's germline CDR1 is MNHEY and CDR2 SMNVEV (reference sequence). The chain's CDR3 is CASSVGRADTQYF. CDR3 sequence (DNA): TGTGCCAGCAGTGTCGGTAGGGCAGATACGCAGTATTTT.

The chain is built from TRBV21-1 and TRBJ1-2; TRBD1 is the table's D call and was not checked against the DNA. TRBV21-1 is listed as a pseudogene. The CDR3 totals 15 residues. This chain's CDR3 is CASTDPTGWDYGYTF. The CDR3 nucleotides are TGTGCCAGCACCGACCCTACAGGGTGGGACTATGGCTACACCTTC.

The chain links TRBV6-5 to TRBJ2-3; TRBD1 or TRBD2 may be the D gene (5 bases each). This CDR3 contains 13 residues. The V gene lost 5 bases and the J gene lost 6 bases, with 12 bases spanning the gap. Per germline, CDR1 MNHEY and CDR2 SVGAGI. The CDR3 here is CASSRDPRDTQYF. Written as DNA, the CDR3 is TGTGCCAGCAGTAGGGACCCCAGGGATACGCAGTATTTT.

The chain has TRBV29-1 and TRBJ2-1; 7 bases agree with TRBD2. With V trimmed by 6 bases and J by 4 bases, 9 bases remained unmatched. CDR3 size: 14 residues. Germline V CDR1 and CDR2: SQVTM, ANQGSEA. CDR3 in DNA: TGCAGCGTGCAGCCCGCGGGAGCGTACAATGAGCAGTTCTTC. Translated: CSVQPAGAYNEQFF.